The clone carrying this T cell receptor (beta chain) appeared a few times. Its antigen is undetermined. Trimming took off 2 bases at V and 6 bases at J, with 3 bases between the two ends. Germline CDR1 reads KGHDR; CDR2 reads SFDVKD. This CDR3 has 12 residues. The 5'RACE template-switching step produced TCR cDNA and added a universal primer site and UMIs. In TCRdb, the 5' RACE reads were re-called with MiXCR into one record per CDR3 protein. Among 250,000 to 300,000 distinct CDR3 sequences listed, approximately 5.2% were seen once. This entry belongs to a study of T cells after yellow fever vaccination. Study-wide results and caveats: Secondary responses were weaker yet peaked faster, day 5 versus 15. The CD4 and CD8 compartments had a small share of their clonotypes in common.

This receptor was identified in a man in his late teens or twenties who received the YFV17D yellow fever vaccine. The chain is built from TRBV24-1 and TRBJ2-2; D is undetermined. The source material was CD4+ T cells sorted from PBMCs, sampled on the day of the yellow fever booster vaccination. The CDR3 DNA reads TGTGCCACCAGTGATTACCCCGGGGAGCTGTTTTTT. It encodes CATSDYPGELFF.